This T cell receptor beta chain was obtained from a study of Graves' ophthalmopathy and Graves' hyperthyroidism (dated by TCRdb to the late 2010s). Context from the whole study: Hyperthyroidism was considered stable if no progression to ophthalmopathy occurred within 18 months of follow-up. The study used signatures of the TCR beta repertoire to tell Graves' ophthalmopathy apart from Graves' hyperthyroidism and to predict which patients would progress to ophthalmopathy. A discovery set of 100 patients (43 ophthalmopathy, about 58 stable hyperthyroidism) was enrolled to explore V-J signatures distinguishing ophthalmopathy from hyperthyroidism. An independent validation cohort was composed of some 19 hyperthyroidism patients and 17 patients who later progressed from hyperthyroidism to ophthalmopathy. Following sample collection, hyperthyroidism patients were given methimazole at a starting dose of 30 mg daily, and ophthalmopathy patients were given high-dose intravenous methylprednisolone. In over 5 hyperthyroidism patients, the T-cell repertoire of thyroid tissue was compared with the T-cell repertoire of blood. In total, approximately 130 blood samples were TCR-sequenced: 43 ophthalmopathy, roughly 80 hyperthyroidism and 17 hyperthyroidism-to-ophthalmopathy patients. What the work shows at the level of the full study, not this receptor alone: In validation, the model predicted ophthalmopathy progression with nearly 71% sensitivity and 72.22% specificity; about a dozen predicted patients were CT-confirmed with GO in a median of around 6.5 months. Sample size was not statistically predetermined, and group allocation was not concealed from the investigators. In cross-validation, the 13-signature model distinguished ophthalmopathy from stable hyperthyroidism with approximately 88% sensitivity and approximately 81% specificity, and in the test set the corresponding values were approximately 80% and 75%. Among expanded thyroid clonotypes with frequency above 0.001, most also showed up in blood, which suggests that blood repertoires may reflect the thyroid immune response.

Patients with hyperthyroidism were aged 18 to 65 years, had been newly diagnosed, and had a disease duration of less than 2 months. Patients with other autoimmune diseases, uncontrolled infections, pregnancy or lactation were excluded from the study. Diagnosis was based on clinical symptoms, serum thyroxine, TRAb, thyroid ultrasound and orbital computed tomography. Trizol reagent was used to extract the total RNA, and its quality was then checked on an Agilent 2100 Bioanalyzer. TCR beta CDR3 regions were amplified from RNA transcripts for repertoire sequencing. The first round of RT-PCR was done with HTBI primers and the Qiagen OneStep RT-PCR kit, and was followed by a second round of multiplex PCR, then size selection and purification. The libraries underwent paired-end sequencing with 100 bp reads on an Illumina HiSeq2000. In the original analysis: SOAPnuke was used for read processing, and reads with adapters, uncalled bases, a mean Phred below 15, or no exact constant-primer or identifier match were discarded. COPE v1.2.5 was used to merge the high-quality paired reads. Clonotypes were defined as unique nucleotide sequences and were aligned to IMGT TRB V, D and J references using MiTCR v1.1. The analysis was limited to V-J combinations with a frequency above 0.0001, which together covered 99% to 99.2% of repertoires. For each V-J combination, a TCR clonal expansion and chaos score was defined as the ratio of F50 clonal expansion to chaos observed in the TCRdist matrix. Welch's t-statistics and random forest were used to reduce features to about a dozen V-J combinations, which were fed into a naive Bayes classifier. Thyroid-blood repertoire similarity was quantified with the Morisita-Horn index. TCRdb reworked the public reads: Q25 trimming with fastp, MiXCR clone assembly, productive beta chains retained. Each CDR3 protein appears once, grouped with its most common genes and DNA. TCRdb, not the authors, supplied the V and J calls. The sample table holds around 590,000 distinct CDR3 sequences, of which just under 40% were seen once. About 4.2% of the sample lies in the top ten.

The table lists this clonotype with many counts. Its specific antigen is unknown. Base qualities are missing; no much larger clone stands one base away. Trimming takes 2 bases from V and 3 bases from J, and the germline ends sit 8 bases apart. From cysteine to phenylalanine, the CDR3 is 14 amino acids long. The kept DNA is CDR3 alone, 42 bases in frame from the first base. This receptor chain uses TRBV12-3 or TRBV12-4 and TRBJ1-5, with a tentative D gene TRBD1 over 6 matching bases. Sequenced sample: peripheral blood or thyroid tissue (not recorded which). The sequence came from an adult man with Graves' hyperthyroidism. The sequence in DNA is TGTGCCAGCAGTTTACCAGGGGTCAATCAGCCCCAGCATTTT. Its protein product is CASSLPGVNQPQHF.